The following is a T cell receptor (beta chain) sequence with its context. Antigen unknown. The germline V gene has CDR1 SGHNT and CDR2 YYREEE (reference sequence). V was clipped by 6 bases and J by 5 bases; unmatched bases: 9. The CDR3 length is 16 residues. The sample comes from a study of OX40 agonist ivuxolimab in advanced cancers. Whole-study findings and limits: Patients who responded partially at 0.1-3.0 mg/kg showed clonal expansion ranking among the lowest.

TCRdb's table, derived via immunoSEQ multiplex PCR, lists solely in-frame clones and lacks some. The sample records under 80,000 clones, roughly 91% being singletons. This chain links TRBV5-4 with TRBJ2-5, with 14 nucleotides matching TRBD2. The material was CD4+ or CD8+ T cells sorted from blood, obtained in a trial of the OX40 agonist ivuxolimab. The origin of this receptor is an adult with an advanced solid tumor such as melanoma, head and neck, liver or kidney cancer. The CDR3: CASKTSGGAGAETQYF. The DNA of the CDR3 is TGTGCCAGCAAGACTAGCGGGGGGGCAGGGGCGGAGACCCAGTACTTC.